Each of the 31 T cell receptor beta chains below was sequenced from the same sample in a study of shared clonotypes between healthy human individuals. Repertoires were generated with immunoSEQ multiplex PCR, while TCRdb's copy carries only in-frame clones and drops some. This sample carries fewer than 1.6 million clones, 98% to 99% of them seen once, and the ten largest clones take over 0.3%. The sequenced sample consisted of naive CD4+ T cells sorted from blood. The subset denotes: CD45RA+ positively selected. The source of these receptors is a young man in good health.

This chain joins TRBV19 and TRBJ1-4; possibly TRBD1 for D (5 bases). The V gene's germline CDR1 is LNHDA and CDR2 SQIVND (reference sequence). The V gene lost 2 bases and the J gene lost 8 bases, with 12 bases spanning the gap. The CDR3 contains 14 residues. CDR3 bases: TGTGCCAGTAGTATATTCAGGGTTGGCGAAAAACTGTTTTTT. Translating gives CASSIFRVGEKLFF.

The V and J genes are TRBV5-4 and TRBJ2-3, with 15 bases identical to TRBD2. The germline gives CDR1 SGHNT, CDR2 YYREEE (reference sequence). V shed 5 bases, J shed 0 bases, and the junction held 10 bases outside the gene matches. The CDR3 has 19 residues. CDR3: CASSRGLAGGKPSTDTQYF. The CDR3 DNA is TGTGCCAGCAGTCGGGGACTAGCGGGAGGCAAACCGAGCACAGATACGCAGTATTTT.

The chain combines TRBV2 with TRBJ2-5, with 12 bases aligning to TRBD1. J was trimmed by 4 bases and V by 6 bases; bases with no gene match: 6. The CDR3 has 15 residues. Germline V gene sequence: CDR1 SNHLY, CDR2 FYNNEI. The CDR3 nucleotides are TGTGCCAGCAGCGGGGACAGGGGGCGCCGAGAGACCCAGTACTTC. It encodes CASSGDRGRRETQYF.

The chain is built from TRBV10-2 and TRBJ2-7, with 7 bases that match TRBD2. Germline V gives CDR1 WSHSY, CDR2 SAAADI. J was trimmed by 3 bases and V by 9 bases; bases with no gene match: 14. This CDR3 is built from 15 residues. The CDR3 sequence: CASGWEQGLLYEQYF. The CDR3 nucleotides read TGCGCCAGTGGATGGGAGCAGGGACTACTCTACGAGCAGTACTTC.

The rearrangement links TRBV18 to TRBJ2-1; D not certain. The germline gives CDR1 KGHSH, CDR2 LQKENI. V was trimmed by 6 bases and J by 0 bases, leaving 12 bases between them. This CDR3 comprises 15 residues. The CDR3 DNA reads TGTGCCAGCTCGCCTCATGTGAGCTCCTACAATGAGCAGTTCTTC. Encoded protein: CASSPHVSSYNEQFF.

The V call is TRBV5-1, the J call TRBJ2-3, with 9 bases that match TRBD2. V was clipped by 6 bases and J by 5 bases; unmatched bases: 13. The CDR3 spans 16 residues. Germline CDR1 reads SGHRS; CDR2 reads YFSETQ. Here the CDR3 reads CASTLWWREGQDTQYF. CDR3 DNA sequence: TGCGCCAGCACCCTCTGGTGGCGGGAGGGCCAAGATACGCAGTATTTT.

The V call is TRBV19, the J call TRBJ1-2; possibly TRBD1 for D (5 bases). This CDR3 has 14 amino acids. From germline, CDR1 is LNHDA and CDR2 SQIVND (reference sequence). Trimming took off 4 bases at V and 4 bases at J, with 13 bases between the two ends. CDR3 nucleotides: TGTGCCAGTAGTACGTCCGGGACGGGCTATGGCTACACCTTC. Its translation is CASSTSGTGYGYTF.

The CDR3 loop reads CASRETSGRASQYF. The CDR3 nucleotides are TGTGCCAGCAGGGAAACTAGCGGGAGGGCCTCACAATACTTC. The J gene is TRBJ2-4, the V gene TRBV6-1; TRBD2 matches at 13 bases. The CDR3 consists of 14 residues. V lost 6 bases to trimming and J lost 16 bases; unmatched junction nucleotides: 12. The germline V gene has CDR1 MNHNS and CDR2 SASEGT.

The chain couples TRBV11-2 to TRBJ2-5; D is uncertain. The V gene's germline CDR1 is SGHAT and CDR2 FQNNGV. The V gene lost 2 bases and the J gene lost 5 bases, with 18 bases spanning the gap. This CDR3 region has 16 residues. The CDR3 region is CASSLSPRWVGETQYF. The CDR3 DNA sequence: TGTGCCAGCAGCTTAAGCCCAAGGTGGGTCGGGGAGACCCAGTACTTC.

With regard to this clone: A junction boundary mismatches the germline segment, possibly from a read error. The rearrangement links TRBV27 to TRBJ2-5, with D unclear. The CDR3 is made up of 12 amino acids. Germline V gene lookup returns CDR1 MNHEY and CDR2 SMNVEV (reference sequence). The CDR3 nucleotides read TGTGCCAGCAGTTTAAATTCGTTCCAGCAACACTTC. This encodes CASSLNSFQQHF.

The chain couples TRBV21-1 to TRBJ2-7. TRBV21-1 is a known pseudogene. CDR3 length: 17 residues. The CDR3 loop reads CASSKGVGMVIVYEQYF. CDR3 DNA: TGTGCCAGCAGCAAAGGAGTAGGAATGGTTATAGTTTACGAGCAGTACTTC.

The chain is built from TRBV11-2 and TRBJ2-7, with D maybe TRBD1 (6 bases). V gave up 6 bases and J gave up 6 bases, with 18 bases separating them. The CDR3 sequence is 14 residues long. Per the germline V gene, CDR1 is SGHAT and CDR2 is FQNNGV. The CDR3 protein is CASSSLRQVREQYF. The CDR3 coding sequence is TGTGCCAGCAGTTCCCTGAGACAGGTACGCGAGCAGTACTTC.

As DNA, the CDR3 is TGTGCCACCGGACGGAGGGGTGGCCCTTCTAATACTAATGAAAAACTGTTTTTT. Translated: CATGRRGGPSNTNEKLFF. The chain combines TRBV10-3 with TRBJ1-4; D possibly corresponds to TRBD1 (5 bases). The CDR3 covers 18 residues. CDR1 ENHRY and CDR2 SYGVKD come from the germline V gene. The V and J ends lost 10 bases and 2 bases respectively, with 26 bases between them.

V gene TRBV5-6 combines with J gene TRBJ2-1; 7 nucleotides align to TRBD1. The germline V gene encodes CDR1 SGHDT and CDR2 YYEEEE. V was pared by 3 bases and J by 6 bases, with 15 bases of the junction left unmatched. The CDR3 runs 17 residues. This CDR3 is CASSSTPTGSFSNEQFF. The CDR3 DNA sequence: TGTGCCAGCAGCTCAACTCCGACAGGGTCGTTCAGCAATGAGCAGTTCTTC. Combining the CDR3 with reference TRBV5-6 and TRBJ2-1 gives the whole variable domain DAGVTQSPTHLIKTRGQQVTLRCSPKSGHDTVSWYQQALGQGPQFIFQYYEEEERQRGNFPDRFSGHQFPNYSSELNVNALLLGDSALYLCASSSTPTGSFSNEQFFGPGTRLTVL.

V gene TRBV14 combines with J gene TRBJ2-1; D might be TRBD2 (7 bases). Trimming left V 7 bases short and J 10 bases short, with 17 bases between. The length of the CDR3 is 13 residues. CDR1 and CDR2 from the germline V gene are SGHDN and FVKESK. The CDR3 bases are TGTGCCAGCACCGGGGGGCCATGGAGGGAGCAGTTCTTC. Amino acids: CASTGGPWREQFF.

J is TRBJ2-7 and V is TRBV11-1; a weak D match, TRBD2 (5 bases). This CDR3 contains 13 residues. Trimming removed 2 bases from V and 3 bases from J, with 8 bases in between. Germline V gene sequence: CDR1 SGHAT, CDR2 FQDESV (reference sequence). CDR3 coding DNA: TGTGCCAGCAGCTTATGGGAGAACTACGAGCAGTACTTC. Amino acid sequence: CASSLWENYEQYF.

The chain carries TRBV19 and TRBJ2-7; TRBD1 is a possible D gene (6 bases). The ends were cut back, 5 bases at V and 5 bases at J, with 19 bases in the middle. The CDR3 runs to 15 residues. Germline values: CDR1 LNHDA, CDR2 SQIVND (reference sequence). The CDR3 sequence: CASSATGTQVDEQYF. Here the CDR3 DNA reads TGTGCCAGTAGTGCCACCGGGACACAGGTCGACGAGCAGTACTTC.

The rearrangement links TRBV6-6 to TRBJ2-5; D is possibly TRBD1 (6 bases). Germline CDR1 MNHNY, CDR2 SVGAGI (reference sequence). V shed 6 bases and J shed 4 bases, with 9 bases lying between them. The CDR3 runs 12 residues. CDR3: CASRAGAETQYF. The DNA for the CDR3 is TGTGCCAGCAGAGCAGGGGCAGAGACCCAGTACTTC.

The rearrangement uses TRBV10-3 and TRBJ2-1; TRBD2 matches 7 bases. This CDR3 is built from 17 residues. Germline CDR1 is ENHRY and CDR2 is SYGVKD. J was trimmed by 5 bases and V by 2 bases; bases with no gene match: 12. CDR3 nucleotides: TGTGCCATCAGTGAGCCTGCTGGGAGGGGAAACAACAATGAGCAGTTCTTC. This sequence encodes CAISEPAGRGNNNEQFF.

The CDR3, as DNA: TGTGCCACCAGCAGAGGGACTAGCGGGAGAACTGAGCAGTTCTTC. As protein: CATSRGTSGRTEQFF. V is TRBV15 and J is TRBJ2-1, with 13 bases fitting TRBD2. The CDR3 has 15 amino acids. Trimming removed 1 base from V and 9 bases from J; junction bases left unmatched: 3. Looked up from germline, CDR1 is LNHNV and CDR2 is YYDKDF (reference sequence). Looking up the rest from reference TRBV15 and TRBJ2-1 gives the full variable domain: DAMVIQNPRYQVTQFGKPVTLSCSQTLNHNVMYWYQQKSSQAPKLLFHYYDKDFNNEADTPDNFQSRRPNTSFCFLDIRSPGLGDTAMYLCATSRGTSGRTEQFFGPGTRLTVL.

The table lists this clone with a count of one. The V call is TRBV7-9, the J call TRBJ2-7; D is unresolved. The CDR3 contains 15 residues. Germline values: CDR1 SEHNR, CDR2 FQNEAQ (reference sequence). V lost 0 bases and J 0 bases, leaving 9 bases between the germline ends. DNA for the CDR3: TGTGCCAGCAGCTTAGCGCTGGCTGACTCCTACGAGCAGTACTTC. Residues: CASSLALADSYEQYF.

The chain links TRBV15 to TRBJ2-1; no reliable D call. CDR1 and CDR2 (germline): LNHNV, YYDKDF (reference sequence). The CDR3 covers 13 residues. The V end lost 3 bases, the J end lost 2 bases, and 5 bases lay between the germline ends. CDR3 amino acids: CATSSGTYNEQFF. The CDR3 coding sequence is TGTGCCACCAGCAGTGGAACCTACAATGAGCAGTTCTTC.

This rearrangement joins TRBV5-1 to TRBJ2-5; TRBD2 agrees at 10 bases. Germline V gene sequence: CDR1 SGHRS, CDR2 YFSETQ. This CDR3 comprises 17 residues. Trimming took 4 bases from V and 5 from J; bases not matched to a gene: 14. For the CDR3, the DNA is TGCGCCAGCAGCCCAAGGGGAGGGACTAGCGTGAAGGAGACCCAGTACTTC. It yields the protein CASSPRGGTSVKETQYF.

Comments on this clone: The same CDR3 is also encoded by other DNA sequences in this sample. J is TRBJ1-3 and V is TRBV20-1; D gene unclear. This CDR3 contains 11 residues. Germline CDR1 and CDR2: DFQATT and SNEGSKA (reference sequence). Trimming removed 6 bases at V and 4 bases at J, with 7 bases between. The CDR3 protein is CSARRGNTIYF. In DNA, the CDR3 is TGCAGTGCCCGCCGCGGAAACACCATATATTTT.

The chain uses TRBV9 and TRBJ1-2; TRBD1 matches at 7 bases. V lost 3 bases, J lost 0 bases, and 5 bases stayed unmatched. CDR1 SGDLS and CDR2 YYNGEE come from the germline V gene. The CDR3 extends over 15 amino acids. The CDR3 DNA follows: TGTGCCAGCAGCGCCACAGGGGCCACTAACTATGGCTACACCTTC. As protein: CASSATGATNYGYTF.

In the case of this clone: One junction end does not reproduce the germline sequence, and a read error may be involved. CDR3 DNA sequence: TGTGCCAGCTCACCACCGGGGGGGTTCAAGGTCTTC. Its protein product is CASSPPGGFKVF. V usage is TRBV18 and J usage is TRBJ2-1, with 7 bases that match TRBD2. The germline CDR1 and CDR2 sequences are KGHSH and LQKENI. This CDR3 region has 12 residues.

Here the CDR3 reads CASSLFVSGGAGELFF. DNA for the CDR3: TGTGCCAGCAGTTTATTCGTATCGGGAGGGGCCGGGGAGCTGTTTTTT. The rearrangement uses TRBV28 and TRBJ2-2; 8 bases map to TRBD2. This CDR3 is 16 amino acids long. Germline V gene lookup returns CDR1 MDHEN and CDR2 SYDVKM. Losses at the gene ends were 1 base for V and 6 bases for J; bases not matched to a gene: 7. The complete variable domain, with remaining parts taken from reference TRBV28 and TRBJ2-2, reads DVKVTQSSRYLVKRTGEKVFLECVQDMDHENMFWYRQDPGLGLRLIYFSYDVKMKEKGDIPEGYSVSREKKERFSLILESASTNQTSMYLCASSLFVSGGAGELFFGEGSRLTVL.

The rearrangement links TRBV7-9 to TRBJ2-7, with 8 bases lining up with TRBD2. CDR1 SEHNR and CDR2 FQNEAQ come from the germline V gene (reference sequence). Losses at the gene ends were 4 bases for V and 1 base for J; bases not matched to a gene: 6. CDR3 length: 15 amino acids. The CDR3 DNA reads TGTGCCAGCAGCTACAGCGGGAGCGGTTCCTACGAGCAGTACTTC. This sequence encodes CASSYSGSGSYEQYF.

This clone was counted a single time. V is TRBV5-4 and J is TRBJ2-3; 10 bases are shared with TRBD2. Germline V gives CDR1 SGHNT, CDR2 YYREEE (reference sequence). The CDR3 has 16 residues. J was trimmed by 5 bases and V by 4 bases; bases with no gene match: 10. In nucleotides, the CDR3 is TGTGCCAGCAGCGCTAGAGCGGGAGGGCCGTTAGATACGCAGTATTTT. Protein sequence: CASSARAGGPLDTQYF.

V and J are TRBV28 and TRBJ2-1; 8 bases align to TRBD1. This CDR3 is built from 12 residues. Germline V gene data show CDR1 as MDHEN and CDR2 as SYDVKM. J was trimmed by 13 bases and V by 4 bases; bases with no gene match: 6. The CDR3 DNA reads TGTGCCAGCAGTTCCAGGGGGCTAGACCAGTTCTTC. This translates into CASSSRGLDQFF.

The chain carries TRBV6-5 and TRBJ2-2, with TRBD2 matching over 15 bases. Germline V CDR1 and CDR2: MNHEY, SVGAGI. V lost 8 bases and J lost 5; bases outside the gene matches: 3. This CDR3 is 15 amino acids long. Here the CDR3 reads CASGLAGGRTGELFF. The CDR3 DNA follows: TGTGCCAGCGGACTAGCGGGAGGGCGAACCGGGGAGCTGTTTTTT.